A selection of T cell receptor beta chains follows, all from one sample in a study of CD4+ T cells in melanoma. The repertoire was sequenced with immunoSEQ multiplex PCR; TCRdb's copy has only in-frame clones and lacks some. The sample yields some 120,000 clones, over 80% seen once. The sample consisted of peripheral blood. All receptors derive from a human donor with melanoma. The CDR3 runs from the conserved cysteine through the conserved F or W. The order of the fields is clone size, D gene, V gene, J gene, CDR3 DNA, CDR3 protein. D genes are given only for firm matches. The size of a clone is reported for some rows only, either as once, few or many, or as a class for expanded clones.

once	-	TRBV19	TRBJ2-2	TGTGCCAGTAGTCCGACACAGGGCCACGCGAACACCGGGGAGCTGTTTTTT	CASSPTQGHANTGELFF
-	-	TRBV19	TRBJ1-5	TGTGCCAGTCAACAGGGCTCTCGGGGCAATCAGCCCCAGCATTTT	CASQQGSRGNQPQHF
-	TRBD2	TRBV4-2	TRBJ2-6	TGTGCCAGCAGCCAAGGCGGGAGCCCCGGGGCCAACGTCCTGACTTTC	CASSQGGSPGANVLTF
-	-	TRBV27	TRBJ2-3	TGTGCCAGCAGCCGCCCGGGCCTGGACGATACGCAGTATTTT	CASSRPGLDDTQYF
-	-	TRBV19	TRBJ1-6	TGTGCCAGTGAGGTGACAGCAAATAATTCACCCCTCCACTTT	CASEVTANNSPLHF
-	TRBD2	TRBV7-9	TRBJ2-1	TGTGCCAGCAGGGTAGGACTAGCCTACAATGAGCAGTTCTTC	CASRVGLAYNEQFF
-	-	TRBV9	TRBJ2-2	TGTGCCAGCAGCACCCAACACAGGGTGTCCGGGGAGCTGTTTTTT	CASSTQHRVSGELFF
-	TRBD2	TRBV9	TRBJ2-5	TGTGCCAGCAGCCCGCGGGGACTAGCGGGAGTTGAGACCCAGTACTTC	CASSPRGLAGVETQYF
-	-	TRBV29-1	TRBJ2-3	TGCAGCGTTGTACAAGACACAGATACGCAGTATTTT	CSVVQDTDTQYF
-	TRBD2	TRBV15	TRBJ2-5	TGTGCCACCAGCAGAGGGGGTAGCGGGGTCGAGACCCAGTACTTC	CATSRGGSGVETQYF
-	-	TRBV5-1	TRBJ1-4	TGCGCCAGCAGTCCCCAGGGACCTAATGAAAAACTGTTTTTT	CASSPQGPNEKLFF
-	-	TRBV7-9	TRBJ2-2	TGTGCCAGCAAGTTCGCCGGGGAGCTGTTTTTT	CASKFAGELFF
-	-	TRBV6-5	TRBJ1-6	TGTGCCAGCAGTCCCCGGACGGTGTATAATTCACCCCTCCACTTT	CASSPRTVYNSPLHF
-	-	TRBV18	TRBJ1-5	TGTGCCAGCTCACCCGGCGGGGACAATCAGCCCCAGCATTTT	CASSPGGDNQPQHF
-	-	TRBV28	TRBJ2-1	TGTGCCAGCAGTGAAATAAGCTCCTACAATGAGCAGTTCTTC	CASSEISSYNEQFF
-	TRBD1	TRBV4-1	TRBJ2-3	TGCGCCAGCAGCCAAACCGGGACAGGGTCAGATACGCAGTATTTT	CASSQTGTGSDTQYF
-	-	TRBV7-3	TRBJ2-5	TGTGCCAGCAGCTTAGCGTCCTCTTCGGAGACCCAGTACTTC	CASSLASSSETQYF
-	TRBD1	TRBV28	TRBJ2-1	TGTGCCAGCAGCTCCGGACAGGGCTCCTACAATGAGCAGTTCTTC	CASSSGQGSYNEQFF
-	-	TRBV4-1	TRBJ2-5	TGCGCCAGCAGCCAATTAGACAGGACACAAGAGACCCAGTACTTC	CASSQLDRTQETQYF
-	-	TRBV5-4	TRBJ2-1	TGTGCCCTCCATAGAGTCAATGAGCAGTTCTTC	CALHRVNEQFF
-	-	TRBV18	TRBJ1-1	TGTGCCAGCTCACCACCGAAGTTCCAGGGAGCATCAAACACTGAAGCTTTCTTT	CASSPPKFQGASNTEAFF
once	TRBD2	TRBV12-5	TRBJ2-7	TGTGCTAGTGGAAATCGCTTAGCGGGGGCCTCCTTCGAGCAGTACTTC	CASGNRLAGASFEQYF
-	TRBD1	TRBV7-2	TRBJ1-5	TGTGCCAGCAGCTTAGTTTGGGGACAGGGTCAGCCCCAGCATTTT	CASSLVWGQGQPQHF
-	TRBD1	TRBV7-2	TRBJ2-7	TGTGCCAGCAGCTTAGCAGTGGACAGGGGGCTTGAGCAGTACTTC	CASSLAVDRGLEQYF
-	-	TRBV18	TRBJ2-1	TGTGCCAGCTCACTACTCGGCCGCGGCTCCTACAATGAGCAGTTCTTC	CASSLLGRGSYNEQFF
-	-	TRBV13	TRBJ1-5	TGTGCCAGCAGCTTGCGGGGCCCGGGGGGCAATCAGCCCCAGCATTTT	CASSLRGPGGNQPQHF
-	-	TRBV7-8	TRBJ1-3	TGTGCCAGCAGCTTACGGGAGGGTAGCCTCTCTGGAAACACCATATATTTT	CASSLREGSLSGNTIYF
-	-	TRBV4-3	TRBJ2-7	TGCGCCAGCAGCCAAGACCGGGGGGCGGGGAAAACCTACGAGCAGTACTTC	CASSQDRGAGKTYEQYF
-	-	TRBV6-1	TRBJ1-4	TGTGCCAGCGGTCAGGGAAGGAATAATGAAAAACTGTTTTTT	CASGQGRNNEKLFF
-	-	TRBV5-1	TRBJ2-7	TGCGCCAGCAGCTTTGGGGGGCCCTACGAGCAGTACTTC	CASSFGGPYEQYF
-	-	TRBV18	TRBJ1-3	TGTGCCAGCTCATTAGCGAGGGACTCTGGAAACACCATATATTTT	CASSLARDSGNTIYF
-	TRBD1	TRBV19	TRBJ1-1	TGTGCCAGTACCAAGGGGGCAGGGGATCTGGCTTTCTTT	CASTKGAGDLAFF
-	-	TRBV5-1	TRBJ2-3	TGCGCCAGCAGCTTGATCTTCGGCAGCGACACAGATACGCAGTATTTT	CASSLIFGSDTDTQYF
-	TRBD2	TRBV30	TRBJ2-3	TGTGCCTGGAGTAAGGTAGCGGGACAAGCAGATACGCAGTATTTT	CAWSKVAGQADTQYF
-	TRBD1	TRBV5-4	TRBJ2-3	TGTGCCAGCACTTTGGAGGCCAGGGGGTCCACAGATACGCAGTATTTT	CASTLEARGSTDTQYF
-	TRBD1	TRBV6-5	TRBJ1-1	TGTGCCAGCAGTTGGGGACAGGGTGCTTTCTTT	CASSWGQGAFF
-	-	TRBV19	TRBJ2-5	TGTGCCAGTAGTATCAGATCTGTCCTCGGAGAGACCCAGTACTTC	CASSIRSVLGETQYF
-	-	TRBV4-3	TRBJ1-1	TGCGCCAGCAGCCAAAGACACTTGAACACTGAAGCTTTCTTT	CASSQRHLNTEAFF
few	-	TRBV4-3	TRBJ2-5	TGCGCCAGCAGCCAAGGAACTACAGGCACTTGGGGGGTCCAGTACTTC	CASSQGTTGTWGVQYF
-	TRBD2	TRBV7-9	TRBJ2-3	TGTGCCAGCACGACCCCGACCGTAGCGGGAACAGATACGCAGTATTTT	CASTTPTVAGTDTQYF
-	TRBD2	TRBV11-3	TRBJ2-2	TGTGCCAGCAGCCCACTGTACAGCGGGAAGACCGGGGAGCTGTTTTTT	CASSPLYSGKTGELFF
once	-	TRBV5-4	TRBJ2-7	TGTGCCAGCAGCTTGGGGTTCGGCAGCTCCTACGAGCAGTACTTC	CASSLGFGSSYEQYF
-	-	TRBV6-5	TRBJ1-2	TGTGCCAGCTATACGGTTAACTATGGCTACACCTTC	CASYTVNYGYTF